A single sample gave rise to the 18 T cell receptor beta chains below, sequenced in a study of OX40 agonist ivuxolimab in advanced cancers. Libraries were prepared by immunoSEQ multiplex PCR; TCRdb keeps only in-frame clonotypes and omits some of them. The sample lists about 65,000 clones, roughly nine tenths occurring once. This specimen was CD4+ or CD8+ T cells sorted from blood, taken in a trial of the OX40 agonist ivuxolimab. These TCRs come from an adult with an advanced solid tumor such as melanoma, head and neck, liver or kidney cancer.

This rearrangement joins TRBV2 to TRBJ2-5; 8 bases line up with TRBD2. Germline-derived CDR1 and CDR2 are SNHLY and FYNNEI. The CDR3 spans 17 residues. V shed 3 bases, J shed 7 bases, and the junction held 16 bases outside the gene matches. CDR3 sequence reads: CASSDRDTRGVKGTQYF. The CDR3 bases are TGTGCCAGCAGTGACCGAGATACGCGGGGGGTCAAAGGGACCCAGTACTTC.

The chain has TRBV10-1 and TRBJ2-3, with TRBD2 matching 9 bases. Germline lookup yields CDR1 WNHNN and CDR2 SYGVQD (reference sequence). The CDR3 contains 15 residues. V shed 4 bases and J 1 base; nucleotides not matched to a gene: 3. The CDR3 loop is CASSAASGGTDTQYF. DNA of the CDR3: TGCGCCAGCAGTGCGGCTAGCGGGGGCACAGATACGCAGTATTTT.

This clone was observed once. The chain is built from TRBV18 and TRBJ2-1; 7 bases map to TRBD2. Germline V gene lookup returns CDR1 KGHSH and CDR2 LQKENI. V lost 5 bases and J lost 4; bases outside the gene matches: 8. The CDR3 is made up of 15 amino acids. CDR3 sequence reads: CASSTPSGGYNEQFF. CDR3 coding DNA: TGTGCCAGCTCAACCCCTAGCGGTGGGTACAATGAGCAGTTCTTC.

J is TRBJ1-4 and V is TRBV30, with a weak D call TRBD1 (5 bases). Germline CDR1 reads GTSNPN; CDR2 reads SVGIG (reference sequence). Trimming took off 8 bases at V and 4 bases at J, with 14 bases between the two ends. The CDR3 spans 13 residues. This chain's CDR3 is CAGSRQFNEKLFF. The CDR3 DNA is TGTGCCGGGTCGCGACAGTTTAATGAAAAACTGTTTTTT.

This clone was counted between two and nine times. This sequence joins TRBV7-8 and TRBJ2-5; D remains ambiguous. Germline lookup yields CDR1 SGHVS and CDR2 FQNEAQ. This CDR3 contains 15 residues. Trimming took off 2 bases at V and 4 bases at J, with 14 bases between the two ends. The CDR3 bases are TGTGCCAGCAGCTTATCGGTAGGGTTAGTAGAGACCCAGTACTTC. Translated: CASSLSVGLVETQYF.

The chain combines TRBV29-1 with TRBJ2-2; D is unresolved. V gave up 4 bases and J gave up 0 bases, with 6 bases separating them. The CDR3 length is 13 residues. Germline V gene lookup returns CDR1 SQVTM and CDR2 ANQGSEA. Here the CDR3 reads CSVGPSNTGELFF. Written as DNA, the CDR3 is TGCAGCGTTGGGCCCTCGAACACCGGGGAGCTGTTTTTT.

This clone appeared once. The rearrangement links TRBV5-4 to TRBJ1-3; D remains ambiguous. Germline V CDR1 and CDR2: SGHNT, YYREEE (reference sequence). Between the trimmed V and J ends, which lost 0 bases and 3 bases, there was a span of 13 bases. CDR3 length equals 16 residues. The CDR3 sequence: CASSLGSKAGGNTIYF. CDR3 coding DNA: TGTGCCAGCAGCTTGGGTAGTAAGGCTGGTGGAAACACCATATATTTT.

This clone was found a few times. J is TRBJ2-7 and V is TRBV19; D is perhaps TRBD2 (7 bases). Trimming left V 5 bases short and J 4 bases short, with 21 bases between. The CDR3 runs to 16 residues. CDR1 is LNHDA, CDR2 SQIVND, per germline (reference sequence). CDR3: CASSGGAASSLYEQYF. The CDR3 DNA reads TGTGCCAGTAGTGGGGGGGCGGCCTCGAGCCTTTACGAGCAGTACTTC. The full variable domain, with the rest looked up from reference TRBV19 and TRBJ2-7, is DGGITQSPKYLFRKEGQNVTLSCEQNLNHDAMYWYRQDPGQGLRLIYYSQIVNDFQKGDIAEGYSVSREKKESFPLTVTSAQKNPTAFYLCASSGGAASSLYEQYFGPGTRLTVT.

This chain joins TRBV6-1 and TRBJ2-3; maybe TRBD1 (6 bases). The CDR3 contains 14 residues. Trimming removed 2 bases at V and 6 bases at J, with 12 bases between. In germline, CDR1 is MNHNS, CDR2 SASEGT. This CDR3 reads CASSEQGQSDTQYF. DNA for the CDR3: TGTGCCAGCAGTGAACAGGGGCAGTCGGATACGCAGTATTTT.

The chain combines TRBV4-1 with TRBJ2-3, with TRBD2 as a possible D gene (5 bases). The V gene's germline CDR1 is MGHRA and CDR2 YSYEKL. V was pared by 0 bases and J by 0 bases, with 10 bases between. The CDR3 extends over 16 amino acids. CDR3 sequence: CASSQEGGFSTDTQYF. The CDR3 DNA is TGCGCCAGCAGCCAAGAAGGCGGGTTTAGCACAGATACGCAGTATTTT.

The chain recombines TRBV9 with TRBJ2-5; unclear D gene. V dropped 0 bases and J dropped 5 bases, with 14 bases sitting between them. The CDR3 totals 15 residues. Per the germline V gene, CDR1 is SGDLS and CDR2 is YYNGEE. CDR3 bases: TGTGCCAGCAGCGTAGGGGGTAGACATTCGGAGACCCAGTACTTC. Translation gives CASSVGGRHSETQYF. Full variable domain (missing parts from reference TRBV9 and TRBJ2-5): DSGVTQTPKHLITATGQRVTLRCSPRSGDLSVYWYQQSLDQGLQFLIQYYNGEERAKGNILERFSAQQFPDLHSELNLSSLELGDSALYFCASSVGGRHSETQYFGPGTRLLVL.

The chain is built from TRBV7-9 and TRBJ1-2; D ambiguous. The CDR3 runs to 14 residues. Looked up from germline, CDR1 is SEHNR and CDR2 is FQNEAQ (reference sequence). Trimming stripped 0 bases from V and 1 base from J, with 6 bases between. The CDR3 nucleotides are TGTGCCAGCAGCTTAGCGCGGGGTAACTATGGCTACACCTTC. This codes for CASSLARGNYGYTF.

This clone has a handful of counts. This chain links TRBV5-6 with TRBJ1-6; D not resolved. The germline V and J ends were trimmed by 5 bases and 4 bases, with 13 bases remaining between them. From germline, CDR1 is SGHDT and CDR2 YYEEEE. This CDR3 has 15 residues. The DNA of the CDR3 is TGTGCCAGCAGTTTTGCCGGGATTTATAATTCACCCCTCCACTTT. It yields the protein CASSFAGIYNSPLHF.

This clone was seen only once. The V and J genes are TRBV29-1 and TRBJ1-1; 9 bases are a match to TRBD1. Per the germline V gene, CDR1 is SQVTM and CDR2 is ANQGSEA. After removal of 1 base from V and 6 bases from J, the junction contained 12 bases not matched to a gene. The CDR3 is made up of 16 amino acids. Here the CDR3 DNA reads TGCAGCGTTGAAGCCCTACAGGGGGCGCGGGGCGCTGAAGCTTTCTTT. This codes for CSVEALQGARGAEAFF.

This rearrangement joins TRBV2 to TRBJ1-5; 8 bases map to TRBD1. CDR1 is SNHLY, CDR2 FYNNEI, per germline. This CDR3 is built from 15 residues. The V and J ends lost 1 base and 3 bases, in that order; junction bases with no gene match: 2. DNA for the CDR3: TGTGCCAGCAGTGAAGGGACAGGGTACAATCAGCCCCAGCATTTT. This sequence encodes CASSEGTGYNQPQHF. The full variable domain, in which reference TRBV2 and TRBJ1-5 provide the parts outside the CDR3, is EPEVTQTPSHQVTQMGQEVILRCVPISNHLYFYWYRQILGQKVEFLVSFYNNEISEKSEIFDDQFSVERPDGSNFTLKIRSTKLEDSAMYFCASSEGTGYNQPQHFGDGTRLSIL.

The rearrangement links TRBV20-1 to TRBJ2-7; possible D gene TRBD1, 6 bases. Germline V lookup: CDR1 DFQATT, CDR2 SNEGSKA (reference sequence). Between the trimmed V and J ends, which lost 5 bases and 3 bases, there was a span of 8 bases. This CDR3 is built from 11 residues. CDR3 region: CSALQGYEQYF. The CDR3 region has the DNA TGCAGTGCTTTACAGGGCTACGAGCAGTACTTC.

This chain connects TRBV7-9 to TRBJ2-3; no reliable D call. Trimming removed 2 bases at V and 6 bases at J, with 9 bases between. The CDR3 has 13 residues. Germline V gene lookup returns CDR1 SEHNR and CDR2 FQNEAQ (reference sequence). The CDR3 DNA sequence: TGTGCCAGCAGCTTAAAATTGGGGGATACGCAGTATTTT. Residues: CASSLKLGDTQYF.

The chain uses TRBV4-1 and TRBJ1-2, with a possible D match to TRBD1 (5 bases). This CDR3 region has 18 residues. CDR1 is MGHRA, CDR2 YSYEKL, per germline. Trimming removed 0 bases from V and 0 bases from J, with 17 bases in between. Here the CDR3 DNA reads TGCGCCAGCAGCCAAGATACGGCAGGGCGAGGGGCTAACTATGGCTACACCTTC. Translation gives CASSQDTAGRGANYGYTF.